This entry concerns a single T cell receptor (beta chain). Its antigen is still unknown. Genes here carry mouse names. The read ends 1 residue early relative to the CDR3; the germline J gene fills the gap. The data derive from a study of tissue T cells after allogeneic stem cell transplantation. Study-wide results and caveats: Anatomically similar tissues had similar TCR repertoires within each patient. In patients and mice, blood and spleen missed much of tissue repertoire. Alloreactivity or antigen specificity of tissue TCRs was not determined; some clones might be host cells.

Per the germline V gene, CDR1 is NSQYPW and CDR2 is LRSPGD (reference sequence). The CDR3 is 15 residues long. The trim removed 2 bases at V and 7 bases at J, leaving 7 bases unmatched. Sequencing was performed with immunoSEQ multiplex PCR; in TCRdb, only in-frame clones are kept and a portion is missing. The repertoire has about 48,000 clones, roughly 75% of them found once; the top ten carry about 0.77%. The sample was sorted cells pooled from one or two spleens. The chain joins TRBV1 to TRBJ2-4, with 9 bases fitting TRBD2. The source is a pool of C57BL/6 mice in good health. CDR3: CTCSANWGEVDTLYF. Partial CDR3 DNA: TGCACCTGCAGTGCAAACTGGGGGGAGGTGGACACCTTGTAC.